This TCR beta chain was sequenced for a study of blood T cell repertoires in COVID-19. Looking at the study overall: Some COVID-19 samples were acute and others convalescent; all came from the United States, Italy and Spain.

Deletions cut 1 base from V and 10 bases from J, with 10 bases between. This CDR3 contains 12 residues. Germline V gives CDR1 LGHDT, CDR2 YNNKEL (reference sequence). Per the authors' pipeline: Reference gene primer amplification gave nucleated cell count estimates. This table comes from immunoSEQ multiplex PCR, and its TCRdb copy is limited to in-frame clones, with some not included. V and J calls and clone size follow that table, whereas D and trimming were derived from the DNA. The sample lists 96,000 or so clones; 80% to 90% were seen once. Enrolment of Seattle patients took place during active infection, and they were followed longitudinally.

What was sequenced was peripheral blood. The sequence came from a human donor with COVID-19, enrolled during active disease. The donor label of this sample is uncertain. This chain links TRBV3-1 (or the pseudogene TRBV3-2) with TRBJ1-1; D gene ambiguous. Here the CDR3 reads CASSQGPRGAFF. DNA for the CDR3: TGTGCCAGCAGCCAAGGGCCCCGGGGAGCTTTCTTT.